This T cell receptor beta chain was captured by sequencing in a study of blood T cell repertoires in COVID-19. Sequenced by immunoSEQ multiplex PCR; TCRdb stores in-frame clones only, minus some. The sample consists of approximately 120,000 clones, 88% of them appearing once. Germline-derived CDR1 and CDR2 are MDHEN and SYDVKM. Trimming pared 8 bases from V and 6 bases from J, leaving 24 bases between. The CDR3 is made up of 16 amino acids. The receptor was derived from a human donor in a cohort sampled during active COVID-19. The chain combines TRBV28 with TRBJ2-3; no reliable D call. The material sequenced was peripheral blood. The CDR3 reads CASGKMAVQSWDTQYF. As DNA, the CDR3 is TGTGCCAGCGGAAAGATGGCGGTGCAGTCTTGGGATACGCAGTATTTT.